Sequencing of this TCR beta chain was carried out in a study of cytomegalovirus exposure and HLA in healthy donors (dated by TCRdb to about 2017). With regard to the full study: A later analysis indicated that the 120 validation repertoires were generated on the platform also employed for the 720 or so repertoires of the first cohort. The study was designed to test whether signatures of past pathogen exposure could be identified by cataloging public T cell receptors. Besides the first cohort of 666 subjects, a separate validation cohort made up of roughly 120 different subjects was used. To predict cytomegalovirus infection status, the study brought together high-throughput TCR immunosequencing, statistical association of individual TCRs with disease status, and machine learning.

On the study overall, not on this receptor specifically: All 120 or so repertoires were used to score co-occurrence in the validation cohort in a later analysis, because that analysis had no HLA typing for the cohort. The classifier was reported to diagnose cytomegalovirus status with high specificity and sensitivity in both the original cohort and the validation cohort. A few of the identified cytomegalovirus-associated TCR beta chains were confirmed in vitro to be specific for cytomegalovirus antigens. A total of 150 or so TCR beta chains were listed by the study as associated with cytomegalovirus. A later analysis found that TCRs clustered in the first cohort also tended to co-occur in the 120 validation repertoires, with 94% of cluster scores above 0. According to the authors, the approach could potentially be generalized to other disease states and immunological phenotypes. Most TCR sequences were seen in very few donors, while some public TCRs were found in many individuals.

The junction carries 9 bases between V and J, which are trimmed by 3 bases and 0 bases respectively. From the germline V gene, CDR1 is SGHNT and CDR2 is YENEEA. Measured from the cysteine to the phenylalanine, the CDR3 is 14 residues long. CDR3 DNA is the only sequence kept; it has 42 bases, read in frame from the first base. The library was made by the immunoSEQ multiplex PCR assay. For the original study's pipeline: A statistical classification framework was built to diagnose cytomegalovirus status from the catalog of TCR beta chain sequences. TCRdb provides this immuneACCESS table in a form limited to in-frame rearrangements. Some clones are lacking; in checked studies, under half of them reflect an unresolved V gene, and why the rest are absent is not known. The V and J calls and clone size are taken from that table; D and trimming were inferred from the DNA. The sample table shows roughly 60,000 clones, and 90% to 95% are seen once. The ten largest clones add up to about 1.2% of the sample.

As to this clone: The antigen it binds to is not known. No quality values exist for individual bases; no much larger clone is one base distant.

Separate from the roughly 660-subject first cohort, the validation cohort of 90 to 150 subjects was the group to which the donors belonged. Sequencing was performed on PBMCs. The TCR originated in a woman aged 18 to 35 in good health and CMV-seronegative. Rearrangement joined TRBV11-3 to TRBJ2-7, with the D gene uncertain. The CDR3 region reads CASSFGRSSYEQYF. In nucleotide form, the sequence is TGTGCCAGCAGCTTTGGGCGATCCTCCTACGAGCAGTACTTC.